This passage covers 3 T cell receptor beta chains from one sample sequenced in a study of cytomegalovirus exposure and HLA in healthy donors. PCR primers comprised 60 Vbeta and 13 Jbeta primers. The protocol was immunoSEQ multiplex PCR, while the TCRdb copy is restricted to in-frame clones and leaves out a portion. The ten top clones account for approximately 10%, within a sample of roughly 55,000 clones. The specimen sequenced was PBMCs. Receptor source: a woman between 50 and 59 years old in good health and CMV-seropositive.

The chain is built from TRBV6-5 and TRBJ1-2, with D perhaps matching TRBD1 (6 bases). The V gene's germline CDR1 is MNHEY and CDR2 SVGAGI. This CDR3 is built from 13 residues. Trimming stripped 7 bases from V and 8 bases from J, with 17 bases between. CDR3 amino acids: CASTKPGVGGYTF. CDR3 DNA sequence: TGTGCCAGCACCAAACCAGGGGTGGGAGGCTACACCTTC.

CDR3 bases: TGTGCCGGGGGACAGGGATCCCACGAGCAGTACTTC. Protein: CAGGQGSHEQYF. The chain couples TRBV28 to TRBJ2-7; 9 nucleotides line up with TRBD1. V lost 11 bases and J lost 5; bases outside the gene matches: 7. Germline V gene data show CDR1 as MDHEN and CDR2 as SYDVKM. This CDR3 has 12 amino acids.

The genes are TRBV20-1 and TRBJ1-2; D is undetermined. Trimming shortened V by 3 bases and J by 7 bases, and 9 bases separated the two germline ends. Looked up from germline, CDR1 is DFQATT and CDR2 is SNEGSKA (reference sequence). This CDR3 contains 11 residues. This chain's CDR3 is CSASSVIGYTF. The DNA for the CDR3 is TGCAGTGCTAGTAGTGTTATTGGCTACACCTTC.